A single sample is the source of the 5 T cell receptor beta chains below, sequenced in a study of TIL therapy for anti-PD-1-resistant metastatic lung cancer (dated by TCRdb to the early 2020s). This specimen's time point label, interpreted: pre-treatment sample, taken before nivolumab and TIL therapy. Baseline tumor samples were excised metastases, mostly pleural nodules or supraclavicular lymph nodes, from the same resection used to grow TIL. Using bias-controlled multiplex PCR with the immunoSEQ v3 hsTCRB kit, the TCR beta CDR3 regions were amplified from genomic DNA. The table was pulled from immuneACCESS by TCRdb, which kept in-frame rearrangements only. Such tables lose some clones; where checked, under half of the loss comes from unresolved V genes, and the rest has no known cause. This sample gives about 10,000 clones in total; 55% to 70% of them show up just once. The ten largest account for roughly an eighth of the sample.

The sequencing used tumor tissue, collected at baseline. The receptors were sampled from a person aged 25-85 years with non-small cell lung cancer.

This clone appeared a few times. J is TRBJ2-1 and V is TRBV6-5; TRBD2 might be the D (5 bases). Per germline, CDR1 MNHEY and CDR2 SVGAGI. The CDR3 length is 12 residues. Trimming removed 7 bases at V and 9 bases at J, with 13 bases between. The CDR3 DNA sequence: TGTGCCAGCAAACGAGGGCCCGGTGAGCAGTTCTTC. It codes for CASKRGPGEQFF.

CDR3 sequence reads: CASSFGGQPRKYF. In nucleotides, the CDR3 is TGTGCCAGCAGCTTCGGGGGACAGCCGAGGAAGTACTTC. The gene calls are TRBV5-4 and TRBJ2-7; possibly TRBD1 for D (7 bases). The CDR3 extends over 13 amino acids. Trimming shortened V by 2 bases and J by 11 bases, and 17 bases separated the two germline ends. Germline CDR1 and CDR2: SGHNT and YYREEE (reference sequence).

The CDR3 nucleotides read TGCGCCAGCAGTAACGGGCAGGGAGTCTACGAGCAGTACTTC. It translates to CASSNGQGVYEQYF. This chain joins TRBV5-1 and TRBJ2-7; D may match TRBD1 or TRBD2 (5 bases each). The CDR3 loop spans 14 amino acids. Germline lookup yields CDR1 SGHRS and CDR2 YFSETQ. V shed 5 bases and J shed 3 bases, with 15 bases lying between them.

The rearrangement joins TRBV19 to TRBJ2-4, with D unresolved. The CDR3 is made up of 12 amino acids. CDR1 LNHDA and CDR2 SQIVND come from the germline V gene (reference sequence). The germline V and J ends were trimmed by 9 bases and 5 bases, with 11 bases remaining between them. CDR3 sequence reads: CASAAWENIQYF. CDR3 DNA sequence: TGTGCCAGCGCGGCATGGGAAAACATTCAGTACTTC.

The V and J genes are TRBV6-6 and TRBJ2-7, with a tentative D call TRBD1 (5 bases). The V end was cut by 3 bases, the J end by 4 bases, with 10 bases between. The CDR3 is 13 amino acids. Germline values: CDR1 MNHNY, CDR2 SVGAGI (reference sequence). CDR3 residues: CASSYQKGYEQYF. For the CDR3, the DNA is TGTGCCAGCAGTTATCAAAAGGGGTACGAGCAGTACTTC.